This T cell receptor beta chain was retrieved from a study of blood T cell repertoires in COVID-19. Study background: T cells, B-cell-depleted T cells, or PBMCs supplied cDNA or gDNA.

The CDR3 covers 13 residues. V was shortened by 6 bases and J by 4 bases, with 11 bases between the two germline ends. Germline V CDR1 and CDR2: SGHAT, FQNNGV. Sequenced by immunoSEQ multiplex PCR; TCRdb stores in-frame clones only, minus some. The sample lists tens of thousands of clones; almost 85% were seen once. The sequence came from a man aged 55 to 70 with acute or convalescent COVID-19. The specimen sequenced was peripheral blood. The chain uses TRBV11-2 and TRBJ2-3, with no clear D. The CDR3 nucleotides are TGTGCCAGCAGTCGTGAACTATCAGATACGCAGTATTTT. It specifies CASSRELSDTQYF. Full variable domain (missing parts from reference TRBV11-2 and TRBJ2-3): EAGVAQSPRYKIIEKRQSVAFWCNPISGHATLYWYQQILGQGPKLLIQFQNNGVVDDSQLPKDRFSAERLKGVDSTLKIQPAKLEDSAVYLCASSRELSDTQYFGPGTRLTVL.